The 27 T cell receptor beta chains below all came from one sample that was sequenced in a study of pediatric ulcerative colitis. This table comes from immunoSEQ multiplex PCR, and its TCRdb copy is limited to in-frame clones, with some not included. The repertoire holds 13,000 to 15,000 clones, about 90% seen once, with 0.98% in the top ten. The sample comprised blood. These receptors were collected from a boy aged 10-17 years with moderate ulcerative colitis.

The V and J genes are TRBV7-2 and TRBJ1-1; no definite D call. The CDR3 is made up of 13 amino acids. Germline V gives CDR1 SGHTA, CDR2 FQGNSA. V was trimmed by 2 bases and J by 1 base, leaving 5 bases between them. The chain's CDR3 is CASSLLGNTEAFF. The CDR3 bases are TGTGCCAGCAGCTTATTAGGGAACACTGAAGCTTTCTTT.

The chain is built from TRBV28 and TRBJ2-1; 10 nucleotides match TRBD1. J lost 5 bases, V lost 6 bases, and 4 bases had no gene match. From germline, CDR1 is MDHEN and CDR2 SYDVKM. This CDR3 is built from 14 residues. The CDR3 nucleotides read TGTGCCAGCAGGTCGGACAGGGGGGACAATGAGCAGTTCTTC. Residues: CASRSDRGDNEQFF.

This clone occurred once. J is TRBJ2-7 and V is TRBV5-6; D is undetermined. The V end was cut by 0 bases, the J end by 0 bases, with 10 bases between. This CDR3 spans 15 amino acids. The germline V gene encodes CDR1 SGHDT and CDR2 YYEEEE. CDR3 protein: CASSLVESPSYEQYF. Here the CDR3 DNA reads TGTGCCAGCAGCTTGGTAGAAAGCCCCTCCTACGAGCAGTACTTC.

V is TRBV7-9 and J is TRBJ2-5; the match to TRBD2 covers 9 bases. Unmatched junction bases numbered 5, after V lost 1 base and J lost 5 bases. CDR3 length: 15 amino acids. The V gene's germline CDR1 is SEHNR and CDR2 FQNEAQ (reference sequence). The CDR3 region is CASSLGGGAVETQYF. The CDR3 bases are TGTGCCAGCAGCTTAGGCGGGGGGGCTGTGGAGACCCAGTACTTC.

This clone has only one observation. The rearrangement links TRBV9 to TRBJ2-2; TRBD2 matches at 9 bases. Unmatched junction bases numbered 10, after V lost 4 bases and J lost 6 bases. The CDR3 consists of 16 residues. Germline V gene sequence: CDR1 SGDLS, CDR2 YYNGEE. The CDR3 sequence: CASSPFSGGMAGELFF. The CDR3 nucleotides read TGTGCCAGCAGCCCCTTTAGCGGGGGTATGGCCGGGGAGCTGTTTTTT. The variable domain in full, completed from reference TRBV9 and TRBJ2-2, reads DSGVTQTPKHLITATGQRVTLRCSPRSGDLSVYWYQQSLDQGLQFLIQYYNGEERAKGNILERFSAQQFPDLHSELNLSSLELGDSALYFCASSPFSGGMAGELFFGEGSRLTVL.

This clone has only one observation. Here the CDR3 DNA reads TGTGCCAGCAGCTTAAGTAGGGGGGCTAGCGGGAGGTTTGATGAGCAGTTCTTC. Protein: CASSLSRGASGRFDEQFF. This rearrangement joins TRBV11-3 to TRBJ2-1; the match to TRBD2 covers 11 bases. The CDR3 is made up of 18 amino acids. V was clipped by 2 bases and J by 8 bases; unmatched bases: 14. The V gene's germline CDR1 is SGHNT and CDR2 YENEEA.

The rearrangement uses TRBV5-1 and TRBJ1-1; TRBD1 aligns across 8 bases. The CDR3 has 16 residues. V gave up 5 bases and J gave up 0 bases; unmatched junction bases: 9. Per the germline V gene, CDR1 is SGHRS and CDR2 is YFSETQ. The CDR3 spells CASRSVQGALNTEAFF. The CDR3 DNA sequence: TGCGCCAGCAGATCGGTGCAGGGGGCTTTGAACACTGAAGCTTTCTTT.

The gene calls are TRBV28 and TRBJ1-1; maybe TRBD1 (5 bases). The V gene's germline CDR1 is MDHEN and CDR2 SYDVKM. CDR3 size: 13 residues. The ends were cut back, 2 bases at V and 6 bases at J, with 10 bases in the middle. CDR3 in DNA: TGTGCCAGCAGTTTAGGGGGTATAGCTGAAGCTTTCTTT. Residues: CASSLGGIAEAFF.

This clone was counted a single time. The chain couples TRBV2 to TRBJ2-5; D uncertain. This CDR3 region has 13 residues. CDR1 and CDR2 (germline): SNHLY, FYNNEI. V lost 6 bases and J lost 7, with 15 bases in between. The CDR3 DNA sequence: TGTGCCAGCAGCCCCATTTTATGGGGGACCCAGTACTTC. It codes for CASSPILWGTQYF.

The chain has TRBV4-3 and TRBJ1-2, with a possible D match to TRBD1 (6 bases). The CDR3 loop spans 16 amino acids. Trimming removed 0 bases from V and 5 bases from J, with 16 bases in between. Germline V gene sequence: CDR1 LGHNA, CDR2 YSLEER. The CDR3 bases are TGCGCCAGCAGCCAAGATCTTGGTTGGACAGAGTATGGCTACACCTTC. Translated: CASSQDLGWTEYGYTF.

This clone was detected once. The V and J genes are TRBV5-1 and TRBJ1-2; no definite D call. The CDR3 runs to 15 residues. The V gene lost 4 bases and the J gene lost 4 bases, with 17 bases spanning the gap. The germline gives CDR1 SGHRS, CDR2 YFSETQ. The CDR3 region has the DNA TGCGCCAGCAGCCACCCCGATAGGGTCGGCTATGGCTACACCTTC. Amino acid sequence: CASSHPDRVGYGYTF.

V and J are TRBV28 and TRBJ2-1; D call uncertain. V gave up 3 bases and J gave up 8 bases, with 8 bases separating them. The germline V gene has CDR1 MDHEN and CDR2 SYDVKM. The CDR3 extends over 12 amino acids. The CDR3 DNA sequence: TGTGCCAGCAGTTTTCACAGCCATGAGCAGTTCTTC. Protein sequence: CASSFHSHEQFF.

This clone has only a few counts. The chain carries TRBV18 and TRBJ1-1; no clear D gene. The CDR3 has 14 residues. CDR1 and CDR2 from the germline V gene are KGHSH and LQKENI. V was pared by 2 bases and J by 1 base, with 8 bases between. The CDR3 loop is CASSPSSWNTEAFF. CDR3 DNA sequence: TGTGCCAGCTCACCAAGTTCCTGGAACACTGAAGCTTTCTTT. Looking up the rest from reference TRBV18 and TRBJ1-1 gives the full variable domain: NAGVMQNPRHLVRRRGQEARLRCSPMKGHSHVYWYRQLPEEGLKFMVYLQKENIIDESGMPKERFSAEFPKEGPSILRIQQVVRGDSAAYFCASSPSSWNTEAFFGQGTRLTVV.

CDR3 sequence: CASSWDRGSNQPQHF. The CDR3 DNA follows: TGTGCCAGCAGTTGGGACAGGGGAAGCAATCAGCCCCAGCATTTT. The rearrangement joins TRBV28 to TRBJ1-5, with TRBD1 matching over 10 bases. The CDR3 is made up of 15 amino acids. The germline V gene has CDR1 MDHEN and CDR2 SYDVKM. V was pared by 4 bases and J by 1 base, with 1 base of the junction left unmatched.

The chain joins TRBV5-6 to TRBJ2-1; TRBD2 matches 11 bases. The CDR3 covers 15 residues. Trimming took 4 bases from V and 7 from J; bases not matched to a gene: 7. The V gene's germline CDR1 is SGHDT and CDR2 YYEEEE. CDR3 in amino acids: CASSRGTSGINEQFF. DNA of the CDR3: TGTGCCAGCAGCCGCGGGACTAGCGGAATAAATGAGCAGTTCTTC. Variable domain in full (rest from reference TRBV5-6 and TRBJ2-1): DAGVTQSPTHLIKTRGQQVTLRCSPKSGHDTVSWYQQALGQGPQFIFQYYEEEERQRGNFPDRFSGHQFPNYSSELNVNALLLGDSALYLCASSRGTSGINEQFFGPGTRLTVL.

V gene TRBV2 combines with J gene TRBJ2-4; D gene uncertain. CDR3 length: 14 amino acids. V gave up 2 bases and J gave up 0 bases, with 5 bases separating them. Germline CDR1 is SNHLY and CDR2 is FYNNEI. The CDR3: CASSESVAKNIQYF. The DNA for the CDR3 is TGTGCCAGCAGTGAAAGCGTAGCCAAAAACATTCAGTACTTC. The complete variable domain, with remaining parts taken from reference TRBV2 and TRBJ2-4, reads EPEVTQTPSHQVTQMGQEVILRCVPISNHLYFYWYRQILGQKVEFLVSFYNNEISEKSEIFDDQFSVERPDGSNFTLKIRSTKLEDSAMYFCASSESVAKNIQYFGAGTRLSVL.

In its sample, this clone was seen once. V is TRBV19 and J is TRBJ2-2; possible D gene TRBD1, 7 bases. There are 16 residues in the CDR3. V was shortened by 9 bases and J by 4 bases, with 21 bases between the two germline ends. Germline loops: CDR1 LNHDA, CDR2 SQIVND (reference sequence). The CDR3 loop reads CASQPQGGWGTGELFF. DNA for the CDR3: TGTGCCAGCCAACCGCAGGGGGGCTGGGGCACCGGGGAGCTGTTTTTT.

The rearrangement joins TRBV2 to TRBJ1-2, with TRBD1 matching 9 bases. Germline lookup yields CDR1 SNHLY and CDR2 FYNNEI. J gave up 7 bases and V 7 bases, and 10 bases lay outside the gene matches. The CDR3 spans 14 residues. CDR3 DNA sequence: TGTGCCAGCACCTCCCAGGGACAGGGATCTGGCTACACCTTC. Translating gives CASTSQGQGSGYTF.

The chain recombines TRBV19 with TRBJ1-3; the D gene is possibly TRBD1 (5 bases). Germline loops: CDR1 LNHDA, CDR2 SQIVND (reference sequence). This CDR3 has 15 residues. V was trimmed by 5 bases and J by 0 bases, leaving 11 bases between them. CDR3 loop: CASSRDLDSGNTIYF. For the CDR3, the DNA is TGTGCCAGTAGTCGGGACCTAGACTCTGGAAACACCATATATTTT.

CDR3: CASSFPGESYEQYF. The CDR3 region has the DNA TGTGCCAGCAGCTTTCCAGGGGAAAGCTACGAGCAGTACTTC. The V call is TRBV13, the J call TRBJ2-7, with D perhaps matching TRBD1 (6 bases). CDR1 PRHDT and CDR2 FYEKMQ come from the germline V gene (reference sequence). This CDR3 comprises 14 residues. With 3 bases removed from V and 3 bases from J, the gap between germline ends came to 12 bases.

Only a few counts were recorded for this clone. The J gene is TRBJ2-7, the V gene TRBV6-1; 11 nucleotides line up with TRBD1. In germline, CDR1 is MNHNS, CDR2 SASEGT. The CDR3 has 15 amino acids. After removal of 6 bases from V and 5 bases from J, the junction contained 9 bases not matched to a gene. CDR3 amino acids: CASSPRDRGFHEQYF. For the CDR3, the DNA is TGTGCCAGCAGCCCTCGGGACAGGGGGTTCCACGAGCAGTACTTC.

The CDR3 loop is CAISESEAFGPQHF. The CDR3 DNA is TGTGCCATCAGTGAGTCTGAGGCATTCGGGCCCCAGCATTTT. The chain uses TRBV10-3 and TRBJ1-5; no firm D call. This CDR3 has 14 residues. The ends were cut back, 0 bases at V and 9 bases at J, with 12 bases in the middle. Germline CDR1 is ENHRY and CDR2 is SYGVKD.

The chain combines TRBV5-1 with TRBJ2-6, with a possible D match to TRBD1 (7 bases). CDR1 is SGHRS, CDR2 YFSETQ, per germline. The ends were cut back, 2 bases at V and 2 bases at J, with 11 bases in the middle. This CDR3 region has 16 residues. Here the CDR3 reads CASSFGGGTGANVLTF. The CDR3 DNA sequence: TGCGCCAGCAGCTTTGGAGGGGGCACTGGGGCCAACGTCCTGACTTTC.

Here the CDR3 DNA reads TGTGCCAGCAGCTCGGTTAGGGCAATTAACGCAGATACGCAGTATTTT. It translates to CASSSVRAINADTQYF. The chain carries TRBV11-3 and TRBJ2-3; no definite D call. The CDR3 runs 16 residues. From germline, CDR1 is SGHNT and CDR2 YENEEA. Trimming pared 4 bases from V and 4 bases from J, leaving 18 bases between.

The chain couples TRBV4-1 to TRBJ1-6, with D uncertain. CDR1 MGHRA and CDR2 YSYEKL come from the germline V gene. The CDR3 length is 16 residues. The V and J ends lost 1 base and 0 bases respectively, with 7 bases between them. CDR3 protein: CASSQVTSSYNSPLHF. For the CDR3, the DNA is TGCGCCAGCAGCCAAGTGACTAGCTCCTATAATTCACCCCTCCACTTT.

The V gene is TRBV27, the J gene TRBJ2-5; perhaps TRBD2 as D (5 bases). V was cut by 8 bases and J by 5 bases, with 15 bases left in between. CDR1 is MNHEY and CDR2 is SMNVEV in the germline V gene (reference sequence). CDR3 length equals 13 residues. CDR3 residues: CASGRHLTETQYF. The DNA for the CDR3 is TGTGCCAGCGGGAGACACCTTACGGAGACCCAGTACTTC.

J is TRBJ2-1 and V is TRBV10-2, with 9 bases identical to TRBD2. This CDR3 contains 18 residues. J gave up 4 bases and V 0 bases, and 10 bases lay outside the gene matches. CDR1 and CDR2 from the germline V gene are WSHSY and SAAADI. The CDR3 here is CASSESLISGSTYNEQFF. Written as DNA, the CDR3 is TGCGCCAGCAGTGAGTCTCTGATTAGCGGGAGTACGTACAATGAGCAGTTCTTC.